The next 11 T cell receptor beta chains were all read from a single sample in a study of regulatory T cells in long-lasting Graves disease. Regarding time point: persistent/refractory GD, antithyroid drugs over 5 years with positive TRAb. TCR sequences were obtained from RNA taken from PBMCs. Combining iRepertoire HTBI primers with Arm-PCR of CDR3 regions, the authors built TCR beta libraries. TCRdb recomputed calls from the multiplex PCR reads with MiXCR, one row per CDR3 protein. This table has roughly 470,000 distinct CDR3 sequences, roughly 20% appearing once. The sequencing used peripheral blood mononuclear cells (PBMCs), collected when the disease was refractory, from a patient treated with antithyroid drugs. These TCRs come from a female donor with Graves disease.

The table lists this clonotype with a few counts. J is TRBJ1-5 and V is TRBV25-1; D call uncertain. This CDR3 contains 14 residues. The V gene lost 8 bases and the J gene lost 5 bases, with 16 bases spanning the gap. The V gene's germline CDR1 is MGHDK and CDR2 SYGVNS. CDR3: CASGEGNRYQPQHF. For the CDR3, the DNA is TGTGCCAGCGGGGAGGGAAACCGTTATCAGCCCCAGCATTTT.

In its sample, this clonotype was seen once. The CDR3 DNA reads as TGTGCCAGCAGCCCAAGGACAGGGGGCAGGTATGGCTACACCTTC. This sequence encodes CASSPRTGGRYGYTF. The V and J genes are TRBV13 and TRBJ1-2; 11 bases fit TRBD1. Trimming removed 5 bases from V and 5 bases from J; junction bases left unmatched: 7. CDR1 PRHDT and CDR2 FYEKMQ come from the germline V gene (reference sequence). This CDR3 contains 15 residues. Supplemented by reference TRBV13 and TRBJ1-2, the full variable domain reads AAGVIQSPRHLIKEKRETATLKCYPIPRHDTVYWYQQGPGQDPQFLISFYEKMQSDKGSIPDRFSAQQFSDYHSELNMSSLELGDSALYFCASSPRTGGRYGYTFGSGTRLTVV.

This clonotype was observed at least ten times. The genes are TRBV20-1 and TRBJ1-2; D is uncertain. The CDR3 totals 12 residues. The germline V gene has CDR1 DFQATT and CDR2 SNEGSKA (reference sequence). The V and J ends lost 3 bases and 8 bases respectively, with 13 bases between them. CDR3 sequence: CSARIGRGGYTF. The CDR3 region has the DNA TGCAGTGCTAGGATCGGGCGAGGAGGCTACACCTTC.

In regard to this clonotype: The junction and the germline gene differ at one end; a read error may be behind it. The V gene is TRBV5-1, the J gene TRBJ1-6; the D is unclear. This CDR3 is 11 amino acids long. The germline V gene encodes CDR1 SGHRS and CDR2 YFSETQ. Written as DNA, the CDR3 is TGCGCCAGCAGCGCGGGCCTAGGAGCTCTCTTT. Translation: CASSAGLGALF.

This clonotype was observed a few times. This chain connects TRBV7-2 to TRBJ2-7; possible D gene TRBD2, 6 bases. The CDR3 is 14 residues long. CDR1 is SGHTA and CDR2 is FQGNSA in the germline V gene. Trimming removed 3 bases from V and 3 bases from J, with 12 bases in between. CDR3 nucleotide sequence: TGTGCCAGCAGCTTTGGGGGGACGGTCTACGAGCAGTACTTC. As protein: CASSFGGTVYEQYF. Filled out from reference TRBV7-2 and TRBJ2-7, the complete variable domain reads GAGVSQSPSNKVTEKGKDVELRCDPISGHTALYWYRQSLGQGLEFLIYFQGNSAPDKSGLPSDRFSAERTGGSVSTLTIQRTQQEDSAVYLCASSFGGTVYEQYFGPGTRLTVT.

Remarks on this clonotype: A much more abundant neighbour one base away suggests this may be a read error. This chain connects TRBV11-1 to TRBJ2-5; 8 nucleotides line up with TRBD1. The CDR3 runs to 15 residues. Germline V CDR1 and CDR2: SGHAT, FQDESV (reference sequence). V was clipped by 5 bases and J by 5 bases; unmatched bases: 10. DNA for the CDR3: TGTGCCAGCAGCGCCCGACAGGGGCATTTGGAGACCCAGTACTTC. Its translation: CASSARQGHLETQYF.

This clonotype was seen more than once but under ten times. The J gene is TRBJ2-3, the V gene TRBV7-2, with 13 positions matching TRBD2. The CDR3 loop spans 16 amino acids. J lost 2 bases, V lost 6 bases, and 5 bases had no gene match. Germline V gene sequence: CDR1 SGHTA, CDR2 FQGNSA. This CDR3 is CASSFGLAGATDTQYF. The CDR3, as DNA: TGTGCCAGCAGTTTCGGACTAGCGGGAGCCACAGATACGCAGTATTTT.

The rearrangement joins TRBV6-2 or TRBV6-3 to TRBJ2-4; D is possibly TRBD2 (6 bases). The CDR3 runs to 16 residues. Germline CDR1 reads MNHEY; CDR2 reads SVGEGT. Trimming removed 0 bases at V and 3 bases at J, with 12 bases between. The CDR3 loop reads CASSYSLARGKNIQYF. CDR3 DNA sequence: TGTGCCAGCAGTTACTCGCTAGCGAGGGGCAAAAACATTCAGTACTTC.

The chain couples TRBV6-5 to TRBJ1-5; D unresolved. CDR1 is MNHEY and CDR2 is SVGAGI in the germline V gene. The CDR3 contains 15 residues. V shed 4 bases and J shed 4 bases, with 14 bases lying between them. The CDR3 here is CASSLESVSNQPQHF. The CDR3 DNA sequence: TGTGCCAGCAGTTTGGAAAGCGTGAGTAATCAGCCCCAGCATTTT.

This clonotype was observed a few times. This chain uses TRBV4-3 with TRBJ2-5, with a weak D call TRBD1 (6 bases). Trimming stripped 1 base from V and 4 bases from J, with 16 bases between. The CDR3 runs 16 residues. Looked up from germline, CDR1 is LGHNA and CDR2 is YSLEER. Here the CDR3 reads CASSQGTADHGETQYF. The CDR3 DNA sequence: TGCGCCAGCAGCCAAGGGACAGCTGATCACGGAGAGACCCAGTACTTC.

This clonotype was counted many times. This sequence joins TRBV28 and TRBJ1-5, with D possibly TRBD1 on 5 matching bases. Trimming took 4 bases from V and 9 from J, leaving 10 bases between them. The CDR3 has 12 residues. The germline V gene has CDR1 MDHEN and CDR2 SYDVKM. CDR3 DNA: TGTGCCAGCAGTTCGCCAGGGAGGCCCCAGCATTTT. Protein sequence: CASSSPGRPQHF. The full variable domain, rest sourced from reference TRBV28 and TRBJ1-5, is DVKVTQSSRYLVKRTGEKVFLECVQDMDHENMFWYRQDPGLGLRLIYFSYDVKMKEKGDIPEGYSVSREKKERFSLILESASTNQTSMYLCASSSPGRPQHFGDGTRLSIL.